These T cell receptor beta chains were read from a single sample in a study of blood T cell repertoires in COVID-19. This table comes from immunoSEQ multiplex PCR, and its TCRdb copy is limited to in-frame clones, with some not included. The data contain 150,000 or so clones, around 80% of them singletons. The specimen sequenced was peripheral blood. These receptors were taken from a woman aged 65 to 85 with acute or convalescent COVID-19. The CDR3 runs from the conserved cysteine through the conserved F or W. A D gene is named only where the DNA matches it firmly. The size entry is marked missing in some rows and otherwise reads once, few, many or a size class.

V gene: TRBV7-9
clone size: once
D gene: -
J gene: TRBJ2-3
CDR3 protein: CASSFGSVTTDTQYF
CDR3 DNA: TGTGCCAGCAGCTTCGGTAGCGTAACCACAGATACGCAGTATTTT

V gene: TRBV5-8
clone size: few
D gene: -
J gene: TRBJ2-2
CDR3 protein: CASSLAPGSGELFF
CDR3 DNA: TGTGCCAGCAGCTTGGCCCCGGGGTCCGGGGAGCTGTTTTTT

V gene: TRBV19
clone size: -
D gene: -
J gene: TRBJ2-7
CDR3 protein: CASSIRGTGLVNEQYF
CDR3 DNA: TGTGCCAGTAGTATAAGAGGAACAGGGCTGGTAAACGAGCAGTACTTC

V gene: TRBV28
clone size: -
D gene: TRBD2
J gene: TRBJ2-7
CDR3 protein: CASSLTSGSSYEQYF
CDR3 DNA: TGTGCCAGCAGTTTGACTAGCGGGAGTTCCTACGAGCAGTACTTC

V gene: TRBV6-5
clone size: -
D gene: -
J gene: TRBJ1-6
CDR3 protein: CASRFRDSPLHF
CDR3 DNA: TGTGCCAGCAGGTTCAGGGATTCACCCCTCCACTTT

V gene: TRBV19
clone size: -
D gene: TRBD1
J gene: TRBJ1-2
CDR3 protein: CASSIRTGELYGYTF
CDR3 DNA: TGTGCCAGTAGTATAAGGACAGGGGAGCTCTATGGCTACACCTTC

V gene: TRBV19
clone size: once
D gene: -
J gene: TRBJ1-4
CDR3 protein: CASSIPTGANEKLFF
CDR3 DNA: TGTGCCAGTAGTATCCCGACAGGTGCTAATGAAAAACTGTTTTTT

V gene: TRBV5-5
clone size: -
D gene: TRBD1
J gene: TRBJ1-2
CDR3 protein: CASSSDRGVSYGYTF
CDR3 DNA: TGTGCCAGCAGCTCCGACAGGGGGGTGAGCTATGGCTACACCTTC

V gene: TRBV6-2/TRBV6-3
clone size: -
D gene: -
J gene: TRBJ2-3
CDR3 protein: CASSRLGDTQYF
CDR3 DNA: TGTGCCAGCAGTAGACTTGGAGATACGCAGTATTTT

V gene: TRBV5-6
clone size: -
D gene: TRBD1
J gene: TRBJ1-3
CDR3 protein: CASRLNPGQGARGNTIYF
CDR3 DNA: TGTGCCAGCAGATTAAATCCGGGGCAGGGGGCGAGGGGAAACACCATATATTTT

V gene: TRBV5-8
clone size: -
D gene: -
J gene: TRBJ2-5
CDR3 protein: CASSLDQGSGETQYF
CDR3 DNA: TGTGCCAGCAGCTTGGACCAGGGGAGTGGGGAGACCCAGTACTTC

V gene: TRBV5-5
clone size: few
D gene: TRBD1
J gene: TRBJ1-5
CDR3 protein: CASSLEPGGRNQPQHF
CDR3 DNA: TGTGCCAGCAGCTTGGAGCCAGGGGGCCGAAATCAGCCCCAGCATTTT

V gene: TRBV5-5
clone size: -
D gene: TRBD1
J gene: TRBJ1-6
CDR3 protein: CASRYGQGAGSPLHF
CDR3 DNA: TGTGCCAGCAGATACGGACAGGGGGCTGGCTCACCCCTCCACTTT

V gene: TRBV7-3
clone size: once
D gene: -
J gene: TRBJ1-2
CDR3 protein: CASSSGQGYTF
CDR3 DNA: TGTGCCAGCAGCTCCGGACAGGGCTACACCTTC

V gene: TRBV6-6
clone size: -
D gene: TRBD2
J gene: TRBJ2-1
CDR3 protein: CASSSTSASSYNEQFF
CDR3 DNA: TGTGCCAGCAGTTCTACTAGCGCGAGCTCCTACAATGAGCAGTTCTTC

V gene: TRBV3-1/TRBV3-2
clone size: -
D gene: TRBD1
J gene: TRBJ1-3
CDR3 protein: CASSQRVPGQGTRSGNTIYF
CDR3 DNA: TGTGCCAGCAGCCAACGCGTCCCGGGACAGGGAACGAGGTCTGGAAACACCATATATTTT

V gene: TRBV6-5
clone size: -
D gene: TRBD1
J gene: TRBJ2-7
CDR3 protein: CASSRDRDDEQYF
CDR3 DNA: TGTGCCAGCAGTCGGGACAGGGACGACGAGCAGTACTTC

V gene: TRBV6-5
clone size: -
D gene: TRBD1
J gene: TRBJ1-2
CDR3 protein: CASSVDRVYGYTF
CDR3 DNA: TGTGCCAGCAGCGTCGACAGGGTCTATGGCTACACCTTC

V gene: TRBV11-3
clone size: few
D gene: TRBD2
J gene: TRBJ2-7
CDR3 protein: CASSLESGGAYEQYF
CDR3 DNA: TGTGCCAGCAGCTTAGAGAGCGGGGGGGCCTACGAGCAGTACTTC

V gene: TRBV28
clone size: -
D gene: -
J gene: TRBJ1-2
CDR3 protein: CASYSVYGYTF
CDR3 DNA: TGTGCCAGCTACTCTGTCTATGGCTACACCTTC

V gene: TRBV20-1
clone size: few
D gene: -
J gene: TRBJ1-1
CDR3 protein: CSAGELTAFF
CDR3 DNA: TGCAGTGCCGGTGAGCTAACAGCTTTCTTT

V gene: TRBV20-1
clone size: -
D gene: -
J gene: TRBJ2-3
CDR3 protein: CSASYLVTDTQYF
CDR3 DNA: TGCAGTGCTAGTTACCTAGTGACAGATACGCAGTATTTT

V gene: TRBV6-5
clone size: once
D gene: TRBD1
J gene: TRBJ1-1
CDR3 protein: CASKTTQGMNTEAFF
CDR3 DNA: TGTGCCAGCAAAACAACACAGGGGATGAACACTGAAGCTTTCTTT

V gene: TRBV28
clone size: -
D gene: TRBD1
J gene: TRBJ1-4
CDR3 protein: CASSSPGQGKEKLFF
CDR3 DNA: TGTGCCAGCAGTTCCCCGGGACAGGGTAAAGAAAAACTGTTTTTT

V gene: TRBV28
clone size: -
D gene: TRBD1
J gene: TRBJ1-2
CDR3 protein: CASSGGQGVYGYTF
CDR3 DNA: TGTGCCAGCAGTGGGGGACAGGGGGTCTATGGCTACACCTTC

V gene: TRBV28
clone size: -
D gene: TRBD1
J gene: TRBJ1-6
CDR3 protein: CAGQGASYSPLHF
CDR3 DNA: TGTGCCGGCCAGGGGGCGAGTTATTCACCCCTCCACTTT

V gene: TRBV18
clone size: -
D gene: -
J gene: TRBJ1-3
CDR3 protein: CASSPPEGISGNTIYF
CDR3 DNA: TGTGCCAGCTCACCACCTGAGGGAATATCTGGAAACACCATATATTTT

V gene: TRBV7-2
clone size: -
D gene: -
J gene: TRBJ2-3
CDR3 protein: CASSPRSSADTQYF
CDR3 DNA: TGTGCCAGCAGCCCGCGGTCCAGCGCAGATACGCAGTATTTT

V gene: TRBV7-9
clone size: -
D gene: -
J gene: TRBJ1-3
CDR3 protein: CASSTTSGNTIYF
CDR3 DNA: TGTGCCAGCAGCACAACCTCTGGAAACACCATATATTTT

V gene: TRBV5-6
clone size: -
D gene: -
J gene: TRBJ1-6
CDR3 protein: CASSLGLQGYNSPLHF
CDR3 DNA: TGTGCCAGCAGCTTGGGGTTGCAGGGGTATAATTCACCCCTCCACTTT

V gene: TRBV15
clone size: -
D gene: TRBD2
J gene: TRBJ2-1
CDR3 protein: CATSYQRTSGNEQFF
CDR3 DNA: TGTGCCACCAGCTATCAGAGGACTAGCGGGAATGAGCAGTTCTTC

V gene: TRBV19
clone size: -
D gene: TRBD1
J gene: TRBJ1-2
CDR3 protein: CASSTDRAPRF
CDR3 DNA: TGTGCCAGTAGTACGGACAGGGCACCCCGATTC

V gene: TRBV19
clone size: -
D gene: -
J gene: TRBJ1-1
CDR3 protein: CASKVFLGGGIGTEAFF
CDR3 DNA: TGTGCCAGTAAGGTGTTTTTGGGGGGTGGAATAGGGACTGAAGCTTTCTTT

V gene: TRBV5-6
clone size: -
D gene: -
J gene: TRBJ1-1
CDR3 protein: CASSLAKLRFAEAFF
CDR3 DNA: TGTGCCAGCAGCTTGGCCAAATTGAGGTTCGCTGAAGCTTTCTTT

V gene: TRBV19
clone size: -
D gene: -
J gene: TRBJ1-1
CDR3 protein: CASSIVGVMNTEAFF
CDR3 DNA: TGTGCCAGTAGTATAGTTGGAGTCATGAACACTGAAGCTTTCTTT

V gene: TRBV19
clone size: -
D gene: -
J gene: TRBJ2-1
CDR3 protein: CASSIGSGSSYNEQFF
CDR3 DNA: TGTGCCAGTAGTATAGGAAGCGGCAGCTCCTACAATGAGCAGTTCTTC

V gene: TRBV27
clone size: -
D gene: -
J gene: TRBJ2-7
CDR3 protein: CASSLKTGIAYEQYF
CDR3 DNA: TGTGCCAGCAGTTTAAAAACAGGGATCGCCTACGAGCAGTACTTC

V gene: TRBV11-2
clone size: -
D gene: -
J gene: TRBJ2-1
CDR3 protein: CASSYGGEQFF
CDR3 DNA: TGTGCCAGCAGCTACGGGGGTGAGCAGTTCTTC

V gene: TRBV5-1
clone size: once
D gene: -
J gene: TRBJ1-1
CDR3 protein: CASSFGRDSDSTEAFF
CDR3 DNA: TGCGCCAGCAGCTTTGGCAGGGACTCGGATAGCACTGAAGCTTTCTTT

V gene: TRBV7-2
clone size: -
D gene: -
J gene: TRBJ1-2
CDR3 protein: CASSSSWSGYTF
CDR3 DNA: TGTGCCAGCAGCTCCTCTTGGAGCGGCTACACCTTC

V gene: TRBV18
clone size: -
D gene: -
J gene: TRBJ1-1
CDR3 protein: CASSPTGGAEAFF
CDR3 DNA: TGTGCCAGCTCACCGACGGGAGGCGCTGAAGCTTTCTTT

V gene: TRBV10-3
clone size: -
D gene: -
J gene: TRBJ2-7
CDR3 protein: CAIGQRGQPYEQYF
CDR3 DNA: TGTGCCATCGGACAGAGGGGTCAGCCTTACGAGCAGTACTTC

V gene: TRBV29-1
clone size: few
D gene: TRBD1
J gene: TRBJ1-1
CDR3 protein: CSGRQGEGTEAFF
CDR3 DNA: TGCAGCGGAAGACAGGGAGAGGGAACTGAAGCTTTCTTT

V gene: TRBV28
clone size: once
D gene: -
J gene: TRBJ2-3
CDR3 protein: CASSGDTYGPDTQYF
CDR3 DNA: TGTGCCAGCAGTGGCGACACATACGGCCCAGATACGCAGTATTTT

V gene: TRBV19
clone size: -
D gene: TRBD1
J gene: TRBJ2-3
CDR3 protein: CASSRQQGTDTQYF
CDR3 DNA: TGTGCCAGTAGTAGACAACAGGGGACGGATACGCAGTATTTT

V gene: TRBV5-1
clone size: -
D gene: TRBD1
J gene: TRBJ1-4
CDR3 protein: CASSPTGVDEKLFF
CDR3 DNA: TGCGCCAGCAGCCCGACAGGGGTGGATGAAAAACTGTTTTTT

V gene: TRBV5-1
clone size: -
D gene: TRBD2
J gene: TRBJ2-1
CDR3 protein: CASSPLVTSGARNEQFF
CDR3 DNA: TGCGCCAGCAGCCCATTGGTGACTAGCGGGGCAAGGAATGAGCAGTTCTTC

V gene: TRBV14
clone size: -
D gene: -
J gene: TRBJ1-3
CDR3 protein: CASSQLVGGRSGNTIYF
CDR3 DNA: TGTGCCAGCAGCCAACTGGTTGGGGGCCGCTCTGGAAACACCATATATTTT

V gene: TRBV5-1
clone size: -
D gene: -
J gene: TRBJ1-3
CDR3 protein: CASSLTGRPGNTIYF
CDR3 DNA: TGCGCCAGCAGCTTGACAGGGCGCCCTGGAAACACCATATATTTT

V gene: TRBV5-1
clone size: -
D gene: TRBD2
J gene: TRBJ2-5
CDR3 protein: CASSLGGRAEETQYF
CDR3 DNA: TGCGCCAGCAGCTTGGGCGGGAGGGCCGAAGAGACCCAGTACTTC